A selection of T cell receptor beta chains follows, all from one sample in a study of cytomegalovirus exposure and HLA in healthy donors. The protocol was immunoSEQ multiplex PCR, while the TCRdb copy is restricted to in-frame clones and leaves out a portion. The data contain some 130,000 clones, around three quarters of them seen just once; the ten biggest clones take up 4.8%. The source material was PBMCs. These receptors originate from a man in his thirties or forties in good health. Each CDR3 is given with its conserved first and last residue. Each record gives: clone size, D gene, J gene, V gene, CDR3 DNA, CDR3 protein. A D gene is named only where the DNA matches it firmly. Only some rows state a clone size, as once, few, many or a class for expanded clones.

-,-,TRBJ2-5,TRBV30,TGTGCCTGGAGTGCCCTCGTGGGAGCGGGTGAGACCCAGTACTTC,CAWSALVGAGETQYF
-,-,TRBJ2-1,TRBV11-2,TGTGCCAGCAGCTTAGTCTTTGTGGCCAGTAATGAGCAGTTCTTC,CASSLVFVASNEQFF
-,-,TRBJ1-6,TRBV30,TGTGCCTGGAGCCTTGTCAGGACGGGATCACCCCTCCACTTT,CAWSLVRTGSPLHF
-,-,TRBJ2-2,TRBV9,TGTGCCAGCAGCGTAGCAGGCGGGAATAAAGGGGAGCTGTTTTTT,CASSVAGGNKGELFF
-,-,TRBJ2-3,TRBV4-1,TGCGCCAGCAGCCAAGGAGACGGGAACCCAGATACGCAGTATTTT,CASSQGDGNPDTQYF
-,TRBD2,TRBJ2-1,TRBV29-1,TGCAGCGTTGAATGGCTAGCGGGATCACAAGAGAGCTCCTACAATGAGCAGTTCTTC,CSVEWLAGSQESSYNEQFF
-,-,TRBJ1-2,TRBV4-2,TGTGCCAGCAGCCCCCGCGGGGGCCAGGGAAACTATGGCTACACCTTC,CASSPRGGQGNYGYTF
-,TRBD1,TRBJ1-5,TRBV19,TGTGCCAGTAGAACCGGGACAGGGGGCGGGGAACACAATCAGCCCCAGCATTTT,CASRTGTGGGEHNQPQHF
-,-,TRBJ1-6,TRBV28,TGTGCCAGCAGTACCCGGTTGGTCCTCCACTTT,CASSTRLVLHF
-,TRBD1,TRBJ1-2,TRBV28,TGTGCCAGCAGGGGGACAGAGTATGGCTACACCTTC,CASRGTEYGYTF
-,-,TRBJ2-5,TRBV14,TGTGCCAGCAGCCAAGGGAGGGTTGAGACCCAGTACTTC,CASSQGRVETQYF
-,-,TRBJ2-1,TRBV7-3,TGTGCCAGCAGCTCCCAGGGTGGAAGGGCCGGGGGTGAGCAGTTCTTC,CASSSQGGRAGGEQFF
few,TRBD2,TRBJ2-7,TRBV6-4,TGTGCCAGCAGTGAAGGTAGCGGGAGCTCCTACGAGCAGTACTTC,CASSEGSGSSYEQYF
-,-,TRBJ2-3,TRBV7-3,TGTGCCAGCAGCCCAAGTCGGCGGGGAGATACGCAGTATTTT,CASSPSRRGDTQYF
-,TRBD2,TRBJ2-1,TRBV10-3,TGTGCCATCAGTCCACAAGCGGGAGTTGGCAATGAGCAGTTCTTC,CAISPQAGVGNEQFF
-,TRBD1,TRBJ2-7,TRBV6-1,TGTGCCAGCAGTAAAGACAGGGGTGGCCTCCTTCTGGTGACCTCCTACGAGCAGTACTTC,CASSKDRGGLLLVTSYEQYF
-,-,TRBJ2-5,TRBV7-9,TGTGCCAGCAGCCAACCAGGGAGGGGGAAAGAGACCCAGTACTTC,CASSQPGRGKETQYF
-,-,TRBJ2-7,TRBV7-9,TGTGCCAGCAGCTTAGTGGCAAGCTCCTACGAGCAGTACTTC,CASSLVASSYEQYF
-,-,TRBJ2-7,TRBV7-9,TGTGCCAGCAGCTTAGAGACAGGCCTCGAGCAGTACTTC,CASSLETGLEQYF
-,TRBD2,TRBJ2-3,TRBV28,TGTGCCAGCAGTTTATTGACTAGCGGACCTCGGACAGATACGCAGTATTTT,CASSLLTSGPRTDTQYF
-,-,TRBJ2-2,TRBV18,TGTGCCAGCTCACCACCGTGGGGGCTGGGCACCGGGGAGCTGTTTTTT,CASSPPWGLGTGELFF
-,-,TRBJ2-1,TRBV5-4,TGTGCCAGCAGCGGCGGTCTGGACAATGAGCAGTTCTTC,CASSGGLDNEQFF
-,-,TRBJ2-7,TRBV28,TGTGCCAGCCGGCGGGGAGGTGGCGACGAGCAGTACTTC,CASRRGGGDEQYF
-,-,TRBJ2-3,TRBV9,TGTGCCAGCAGCGCGGCAGGGTATTCTAGCACAGATACGCAGTATTTT,CASSAAGYSSTDTQYF
-,-,TRBJ2-2,TRBV2,TGTGCCAGCAGTGATTACGGGGAGCTGTTTTTT,CASSDYGELFF
-,TRBD2,TRBJ2-1,TRBV7-3,TGTGCCAGCAGCTTAACGGGCGGGAGGGCCGCTGAGCAGTTCTTC,CASSLTGGRAAEQFF
-,-,TRBJ2-5,TRBV7-6,TGTGCCAGCAGCCCAGAGAGGAGTCCGGCAGAGACCCAGTACTTC,CASSPERSPAETQYF
once,TRBD2,TRBJ2-1,TRBV5-1,TGCGCCAGCAGCCCCCTTGAAAGCGGGAGGTACAATGAGCAGTTCTTC,CASSPLESGRYNEQFF
few,TRBD1,TRBJ1-2,TRBV10-3,TGTGCCATCAGTGAGTCCTACTGGGGACAGTGGGGCTACACCTTC,CAISESYWGQWGYTF
-,-,TRBJ2-5,TRBV19,TGTGCCAGTAGTATGCTCAGTAAAGAGACCCAGTACTTC,CASSMLSKETQYF
-,-,TRBJ2-7,TRBV27,TGTGCCAGCAGTTTACAGCCGGCAGGGGCCTACGAGCAGTACTTC,CASSLQPAGAYEQYF
-,TRBD1,TRBJ1-2,TRBV5-4,TGTGCCAGCTCAAGGGGCGGCCAGATAGGGACAGGGGGCTACACCTTC,CASSRGGQIGTGGYTF
-,-,TRBJ1-1,TRBV11-2,TGTGCCAGCAGCTTAGAGGGCCTTTCCGGAGCTTTCTTT,CASSLEGLSGAFF
-,-,TRBJ2-1,TRBV19,TGTGCCAGTACAGATAGCGGTCACTCCTACAATGAGCAGTTCTTC,CASTDSGHSYNEQFF
-,-,TRBJ2-1,TRBV21-1,TGTGCCAGCAGCCCAACGGGACTAGATTGCAATGAGCAGTTCTTC,CASSPTGLDCNEQFF
-,TRBD1,TRBJ2-1,TRBV7-3,TGTGCCAGCAGCTTAGGACAGGGCTATGAGCAGTTCTTC,CASSLGQGYEQFF
few,-,TRBJ2-7,TRBV12-5,TGTGCTAGTGGTTTAAACTACGAGCAGTACTTC,CASGLNYEQYF
-,-,TRBJ2-5,TRBV5-5,TGTGCCAGCAGCTTGGAGGGGCGGGAGACCCAGTACTTC,CASSLEGRETQYF
-,TRBD1,TRBJ1-5,TRBV28,TGTGCCAGCAGCTCGGGACAGGAATTCAATCAGCCCCAGCATTTT,CASSSGQEFNQPQHF
once,-,TRBJ2-3,TRBV28,TGTGCCAGCAGTTTGGCCGGGGTGGGTACAGATACGCAGTATTTT,CASSLAGVGTDTQYF